This T cell receptor (beta chain) was retrieved from a study of regulatory T cells in long-lasting Graves disease. This clonotype came up many times. Time point defined: newly diagnosed GD, antithyroid drugs for less than 3 months. Generation of the TCR library employed RNA extracted from PBMCs. V dropped 6 bases and J dropped 5 bases, with 6 bases sitting between them. The CDR3 contains 11 residues. According to the study, TCR beta libraries were built with iRepertoire HTBI primers and CDR3-region Arm-PCR. TCRdb used MiXCR to reprocess the multiplex PCR reads, holding one entry per CDR3 protein. Of about 540,000 distinct CDR3 sequences in the sample, 13% were seen once. This sample also belongs to another study, concerning T cells in Graves' hyperthyroidism and ophthalmopathy.

The sample was peripheral blood mononuclear cells (PBMCs), taken at new diagnosis, from a patient treated with antithyroid drugs. The chain links TRBV12-3 or TRBV12-4 to TRBJ2-3; D not certain. The TCR sequence derives from a man aged 25-40 years with Graves disease. The CDR3 coding sequence is TGTGCCAGCAGGGGCCAAGATACGCAGTATTTT. It yields the protein CASRGQDTQYF.